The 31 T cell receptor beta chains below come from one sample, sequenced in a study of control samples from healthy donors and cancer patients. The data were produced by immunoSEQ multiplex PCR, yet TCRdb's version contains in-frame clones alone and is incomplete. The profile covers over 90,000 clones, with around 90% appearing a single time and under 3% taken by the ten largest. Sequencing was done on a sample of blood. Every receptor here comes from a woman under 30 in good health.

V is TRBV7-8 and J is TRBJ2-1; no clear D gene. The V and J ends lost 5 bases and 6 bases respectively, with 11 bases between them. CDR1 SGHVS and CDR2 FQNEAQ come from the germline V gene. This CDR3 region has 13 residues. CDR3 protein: CASSLGLSNEQFF. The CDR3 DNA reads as TGTGCCAGCAGCCTCGGGCTAAGCAATGAGCAGTTCTTC. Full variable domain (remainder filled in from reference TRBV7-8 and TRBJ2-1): GAGVSQSPRYKVAKRGQDVALRCDPISGHVSLFWYQQALGQGPEFLTYFQNEAQLDKSGLPSDRFFAERPEGSVSTLKIQRTQQEDSAVYLCASSLGLSNEQFFGPGTRLTVL.

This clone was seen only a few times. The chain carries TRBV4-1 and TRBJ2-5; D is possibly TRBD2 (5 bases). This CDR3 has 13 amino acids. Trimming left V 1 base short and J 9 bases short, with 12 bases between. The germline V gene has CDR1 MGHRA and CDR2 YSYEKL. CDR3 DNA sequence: TGCGCCAGCAGCCAAGTAAGGAGGCAGGCCCAGTACTTC. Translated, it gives CASSQVRRQAQYF.

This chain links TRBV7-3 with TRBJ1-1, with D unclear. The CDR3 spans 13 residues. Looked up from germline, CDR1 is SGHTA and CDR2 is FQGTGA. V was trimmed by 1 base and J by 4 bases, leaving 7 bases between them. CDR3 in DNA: TGTGCCAGCAGCTTAATGAAGAGCACTGAAGCTTTCTTT. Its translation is CASSLMKSTEAFF.

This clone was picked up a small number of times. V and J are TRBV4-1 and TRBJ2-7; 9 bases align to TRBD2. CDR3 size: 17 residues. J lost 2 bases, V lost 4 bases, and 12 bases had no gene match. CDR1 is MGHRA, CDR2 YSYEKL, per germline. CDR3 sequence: CASSPSPSGGTPYEQYF. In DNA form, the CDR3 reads TGCGCCAGCAGCCCATCACCGAGCGGGGGGACCCCCTACGAGCAGTACTTC.

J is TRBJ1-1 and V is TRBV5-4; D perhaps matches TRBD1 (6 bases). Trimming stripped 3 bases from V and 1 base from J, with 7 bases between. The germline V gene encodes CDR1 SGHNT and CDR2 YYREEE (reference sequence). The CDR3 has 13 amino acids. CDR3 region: CASSWGQNTEAFF. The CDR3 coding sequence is TGTGCCAGCAGCTGGGGACAGAACACTGAAGCTTTCTTT.

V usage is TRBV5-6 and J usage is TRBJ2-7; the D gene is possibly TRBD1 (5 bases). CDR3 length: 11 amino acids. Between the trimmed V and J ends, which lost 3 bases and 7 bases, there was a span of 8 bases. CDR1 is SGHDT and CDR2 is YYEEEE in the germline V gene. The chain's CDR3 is CASSWKGEQYF. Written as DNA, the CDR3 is TGTGCCAGCAGCTGGAAGGGGGAGCAGTACTTC.

The CDR3 DNA reads as TGTGCCAGCAGCCAAGACTTTGCCTCCCCCACCTACAATGAGCAGTTCTTC. Amino acid sequence: CASSQDFASPTYNEQFF. V gene TRBV3-1 (or the pseudogene TRBV3-2) combines with J gene TRBJ2-1; D gene ambiguous. Germline V gene lookup returns CDR1 LGHDT and CDR2 YNNKEL (reference sequence). The CDR3 has 17 amino acids. Trimming stripped 0 bases from V and 2 bases from J, with 14 bases between.

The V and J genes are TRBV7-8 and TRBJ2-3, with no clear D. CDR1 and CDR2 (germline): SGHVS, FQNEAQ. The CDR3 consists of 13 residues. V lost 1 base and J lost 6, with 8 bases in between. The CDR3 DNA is TGTGCCAGCAGCTTAGACATACGGGATACGCAGTATTTT. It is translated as CASSLDIRDTQYF.

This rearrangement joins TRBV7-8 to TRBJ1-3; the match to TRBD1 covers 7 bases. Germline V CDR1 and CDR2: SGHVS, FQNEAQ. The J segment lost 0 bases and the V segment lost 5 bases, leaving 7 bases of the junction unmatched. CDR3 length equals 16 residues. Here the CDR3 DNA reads TGTGCCAGCAGCCCACCGGGACAGTTCTCTGGAAACACCATATATTTT. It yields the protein CASSPPGQFSGNTIYF.

CDR3 DNA: TGTGCCGCTTCTCAGGGGGCTACAAGCGAGCAGTACTTC. Translated: CAASQGATSEQYF. The chain couples TRBV5-4 to TRBJ2-7; 8 positions match TRBD1. V trimming: 10 bases; J trimming: 6 bases; junction bases outside the gene matches: 12. This CDR3 comprises 13 residues. Germline V lookup: CDR1 SGHNT, CDR2 YYREEE (reference sequence). Full variable domain (rest looked up from reference TRBV5-4 and TRBJ2-7): ETGVTQSPTHLIKTRGQQVTLRCSSQSGHNTVSWYQQALGQGPQFIFQYYREEENGRGNFPPRFSGLQFPNYSSELNVNALELDDSALYLCAASQGATSEQYFGPGTRLTVT.

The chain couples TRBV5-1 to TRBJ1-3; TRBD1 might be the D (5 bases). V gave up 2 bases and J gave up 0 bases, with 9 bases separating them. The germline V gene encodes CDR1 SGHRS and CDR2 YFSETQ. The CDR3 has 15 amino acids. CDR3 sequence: CASSFGDFSGNTIYF. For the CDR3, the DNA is TGCGCCAGCAGCTTTGGGGACTTCTCTGGAAACACCATATATTTT.

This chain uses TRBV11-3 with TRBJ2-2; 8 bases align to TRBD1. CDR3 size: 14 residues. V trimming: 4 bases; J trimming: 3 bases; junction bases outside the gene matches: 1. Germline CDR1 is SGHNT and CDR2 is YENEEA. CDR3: CASSSGQDTGELFF. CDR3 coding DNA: TGTGCCAGCAGCTCGGGACAGGACACCGGGGAGCTGTTTTTT.

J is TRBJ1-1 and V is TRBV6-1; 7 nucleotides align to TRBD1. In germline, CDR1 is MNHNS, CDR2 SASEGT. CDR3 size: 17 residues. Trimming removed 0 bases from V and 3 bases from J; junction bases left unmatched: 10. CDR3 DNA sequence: TGTGCCAGCAGTGAAGCGGTCGAACAGGGGACATACACTGAAGCTTTCTTT. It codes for CASSEAVEQGTYTEAFF.

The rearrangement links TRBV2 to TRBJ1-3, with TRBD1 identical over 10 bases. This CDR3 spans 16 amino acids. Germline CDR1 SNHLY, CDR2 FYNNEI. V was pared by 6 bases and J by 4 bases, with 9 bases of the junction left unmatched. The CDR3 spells CASSDPGTGDGNTIYF. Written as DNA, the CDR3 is TGTGCCAGCAGCGACCCCGGGACAGGGGACGGAAACACCATATATTTT.

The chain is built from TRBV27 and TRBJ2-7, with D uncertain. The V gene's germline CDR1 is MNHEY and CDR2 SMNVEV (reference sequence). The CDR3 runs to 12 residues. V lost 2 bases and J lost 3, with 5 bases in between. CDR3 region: CASSLAGYEQYF. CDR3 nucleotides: TGTGCCAGCAGTTTAGCTGGCTACGAGCAGTACTTC.

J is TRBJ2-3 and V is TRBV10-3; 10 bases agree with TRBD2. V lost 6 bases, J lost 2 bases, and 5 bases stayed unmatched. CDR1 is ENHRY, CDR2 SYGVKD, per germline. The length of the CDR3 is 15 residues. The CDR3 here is CAIRKAGGNTDTQYF. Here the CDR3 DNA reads TGTGCCATCAGAAAAGCGGGAGGGAACACAGATACGCAGTATTTT.

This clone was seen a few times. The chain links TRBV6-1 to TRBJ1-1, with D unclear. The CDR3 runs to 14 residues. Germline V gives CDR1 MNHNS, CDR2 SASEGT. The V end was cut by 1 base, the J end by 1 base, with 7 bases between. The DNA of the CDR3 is TGTGCCAGCAGTGAAGGGTCAGAGAACACTGAAGCTTTCTTT. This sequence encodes CASSEGSENTEAFF.

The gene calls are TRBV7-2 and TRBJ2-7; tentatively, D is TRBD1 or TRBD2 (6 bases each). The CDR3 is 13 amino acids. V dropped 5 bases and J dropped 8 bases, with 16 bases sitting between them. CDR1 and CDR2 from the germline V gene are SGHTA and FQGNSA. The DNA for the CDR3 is TGTGCCAGCAGCCAAAGGGGGACTGTCCAGCAGTACTTC. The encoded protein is CASSQRGTVQQYF.

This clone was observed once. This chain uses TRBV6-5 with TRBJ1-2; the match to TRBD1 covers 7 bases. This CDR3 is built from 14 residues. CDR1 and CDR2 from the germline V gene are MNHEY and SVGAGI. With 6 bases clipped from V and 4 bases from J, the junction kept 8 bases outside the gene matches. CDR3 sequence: CASSEGQRIYGYTF. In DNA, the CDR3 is TGTGCCAGCAGCGAGGGACAGAGAATCTATGGCTACACCTTC.

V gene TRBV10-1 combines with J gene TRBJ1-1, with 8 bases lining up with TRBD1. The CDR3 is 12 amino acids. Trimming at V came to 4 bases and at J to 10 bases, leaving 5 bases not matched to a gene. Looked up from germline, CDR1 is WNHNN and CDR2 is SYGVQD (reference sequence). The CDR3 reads CASSGQGPGAFF. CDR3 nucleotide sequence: TGCGCCAGCAGTGGACAGGGGCCAGGAGCTTTCTTT.

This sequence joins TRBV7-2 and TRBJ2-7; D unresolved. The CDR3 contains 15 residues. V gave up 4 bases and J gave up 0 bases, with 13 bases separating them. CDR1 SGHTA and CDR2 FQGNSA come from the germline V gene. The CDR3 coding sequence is TGTGCCAGCAGCTCCCCCTTTGGTAGCTCCTACGAGCAGTACTTC. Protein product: CASSSPFGSSYEQYF.

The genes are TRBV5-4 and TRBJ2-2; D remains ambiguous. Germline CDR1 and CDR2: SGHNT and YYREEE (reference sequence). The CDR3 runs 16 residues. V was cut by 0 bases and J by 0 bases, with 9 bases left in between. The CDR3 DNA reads TGTGCCAGCAGCTTGGAGCGAGCAGCGAACACCGGGGAGCTGTTTTTT. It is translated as CASSLERAANTGELFF.

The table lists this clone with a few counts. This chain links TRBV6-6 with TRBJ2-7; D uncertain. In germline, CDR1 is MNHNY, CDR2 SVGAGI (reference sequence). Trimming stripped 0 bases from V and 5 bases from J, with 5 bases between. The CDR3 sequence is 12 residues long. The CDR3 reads CASSYSRNEQYF. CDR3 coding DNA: TGTGCCAGCAGTTACTCACGGAACGAGCAGTACTTC.

This CDR3 is CASSQGLTNYGYTF. The CDR3 nucleotides are TGTGCCAGCAGCCAAGGACTGACTAACTATGGCTACACCTTC. The gene calls are TRBV14 and TRBJ1-2, with D uncertain. Looked up from germline, CDR1 is SGHDN and CDR2 is FVKESK. V was clipped by 1 base and J by 0 bases, with 6 bases between them. The CDR3 runs to 14 residues.

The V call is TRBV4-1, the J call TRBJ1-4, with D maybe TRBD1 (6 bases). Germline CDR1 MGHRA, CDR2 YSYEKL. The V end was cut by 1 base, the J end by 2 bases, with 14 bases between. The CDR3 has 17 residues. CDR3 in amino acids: CASSQAGGAFTNEKLFF. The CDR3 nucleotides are TGCGCCAGCAGCCAAGCGGGGGGCGCGTTCACTAATGAAAAACTGTTTTTT.

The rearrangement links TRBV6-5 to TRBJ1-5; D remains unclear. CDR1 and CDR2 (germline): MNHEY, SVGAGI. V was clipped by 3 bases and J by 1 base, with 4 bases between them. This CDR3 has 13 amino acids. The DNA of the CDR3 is TGTGCCAGCAGTTATAACAGCAATCAGCCCCAGCATTTT. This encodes CASSYNSNQPQHF.

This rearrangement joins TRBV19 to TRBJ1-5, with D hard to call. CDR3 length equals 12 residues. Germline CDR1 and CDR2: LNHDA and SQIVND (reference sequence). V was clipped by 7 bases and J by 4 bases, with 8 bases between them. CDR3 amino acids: CASNLLNQPQHF. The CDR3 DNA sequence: TGTGCCAGTAACCTCTTAAATCAGCCCCAGCATTTT.

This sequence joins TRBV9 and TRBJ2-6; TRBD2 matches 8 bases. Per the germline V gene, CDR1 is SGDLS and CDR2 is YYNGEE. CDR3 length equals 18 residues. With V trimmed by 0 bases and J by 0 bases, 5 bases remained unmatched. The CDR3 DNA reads TGTGCCAGCAGCGTAGGAGTTAGCGGGATCTCTGGGGCCAACGTCCTGACTTTC. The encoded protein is CASSVGVSGISGANVLTF.

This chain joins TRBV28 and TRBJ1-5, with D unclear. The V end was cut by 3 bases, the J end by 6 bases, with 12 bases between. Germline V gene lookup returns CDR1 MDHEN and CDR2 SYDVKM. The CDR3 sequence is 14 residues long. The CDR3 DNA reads TGTGCCAGCAGTTTCATGGTAGGAATTCAGCCCCAGCATTTT. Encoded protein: CASSFMVGIQPQHF.

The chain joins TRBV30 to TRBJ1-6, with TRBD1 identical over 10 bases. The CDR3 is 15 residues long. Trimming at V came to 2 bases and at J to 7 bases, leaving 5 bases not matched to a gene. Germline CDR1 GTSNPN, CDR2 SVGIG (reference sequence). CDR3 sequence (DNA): TGTGCCTGGAGTACGCGGGGACAGGGGAATTCACCCCTCCACTTT. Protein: CAWSTRGQGNSPLHF.

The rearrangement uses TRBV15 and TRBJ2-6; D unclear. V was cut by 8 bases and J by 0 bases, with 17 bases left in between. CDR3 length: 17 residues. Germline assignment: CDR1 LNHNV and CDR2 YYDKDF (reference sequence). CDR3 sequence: CATDEGNYGSGANVLTF. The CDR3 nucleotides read TGTGCCACCGACGAAGGGAATTACGGCTCTGGGGCCAACGTCCTGACTTTC.